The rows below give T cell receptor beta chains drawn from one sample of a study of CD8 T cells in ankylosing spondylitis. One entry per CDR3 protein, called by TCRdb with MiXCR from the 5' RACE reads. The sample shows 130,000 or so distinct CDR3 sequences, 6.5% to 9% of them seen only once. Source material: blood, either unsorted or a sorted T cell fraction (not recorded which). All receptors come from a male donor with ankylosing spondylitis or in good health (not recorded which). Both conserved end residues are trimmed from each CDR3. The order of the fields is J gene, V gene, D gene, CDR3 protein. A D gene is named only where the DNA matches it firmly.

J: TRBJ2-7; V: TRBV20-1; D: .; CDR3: SARDMQAGREQY
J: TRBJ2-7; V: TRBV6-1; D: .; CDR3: ASRRSWGDTSSYEQY
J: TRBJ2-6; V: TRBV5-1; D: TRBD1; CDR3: ASSAGQETSGANVLT
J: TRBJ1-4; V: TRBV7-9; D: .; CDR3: ASSSKSGWTNEKLF
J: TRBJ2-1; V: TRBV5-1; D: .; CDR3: ASSELGEQF
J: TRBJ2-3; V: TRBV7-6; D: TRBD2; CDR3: ASSLGPGGANPDTQY
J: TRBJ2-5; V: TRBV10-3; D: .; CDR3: AISESAGAQKETQY
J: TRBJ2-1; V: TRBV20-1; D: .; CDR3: SAYPRDLGAQF
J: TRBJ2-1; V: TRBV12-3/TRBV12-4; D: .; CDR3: ASSLSRGEQF
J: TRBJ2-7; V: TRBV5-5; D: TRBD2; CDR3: ASSFRTSGVTPGYEQY
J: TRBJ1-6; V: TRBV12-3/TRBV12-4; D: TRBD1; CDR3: ASSPGQYNSPLH
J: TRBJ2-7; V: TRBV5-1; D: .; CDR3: ASSPPAHGEQY
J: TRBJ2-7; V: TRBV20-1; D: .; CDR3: SAQNWENIYEQY
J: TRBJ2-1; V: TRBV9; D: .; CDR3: ASSTSQGTTTGNEQF
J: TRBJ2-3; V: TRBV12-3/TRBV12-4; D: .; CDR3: ASNPTSWRADTQY
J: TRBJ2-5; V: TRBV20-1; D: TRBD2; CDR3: SARIGDYSS
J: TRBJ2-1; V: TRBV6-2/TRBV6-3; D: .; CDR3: ASRRAAIRIEQF
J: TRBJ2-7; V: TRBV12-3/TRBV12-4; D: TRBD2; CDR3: ASSPRTSGEGEQY
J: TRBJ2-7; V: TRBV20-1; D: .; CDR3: SAYGHRYEQY
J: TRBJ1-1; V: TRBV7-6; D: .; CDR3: ASSTSESTEAF
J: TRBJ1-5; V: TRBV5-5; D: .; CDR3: ASSLGGISQPQH
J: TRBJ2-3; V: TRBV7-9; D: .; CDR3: ASSFGISTDTQY
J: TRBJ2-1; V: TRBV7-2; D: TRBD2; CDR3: ASRPSGGLNEQF
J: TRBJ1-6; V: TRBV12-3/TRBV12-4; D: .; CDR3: ASSARGLASPLH
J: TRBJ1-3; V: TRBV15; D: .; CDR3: ATSGNRAFSGNTIY
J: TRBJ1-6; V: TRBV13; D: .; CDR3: ASSLSEPYNSPLH
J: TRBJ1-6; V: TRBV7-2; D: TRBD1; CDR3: ASSSYGPGTGSPLH
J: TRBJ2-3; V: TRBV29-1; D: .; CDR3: SVEGSSTDTQY
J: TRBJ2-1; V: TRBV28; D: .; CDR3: ASSEGVNEQF
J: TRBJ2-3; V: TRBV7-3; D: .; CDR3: ASSESDGNTQY
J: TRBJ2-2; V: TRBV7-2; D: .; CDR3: ASSLAPSSGELF
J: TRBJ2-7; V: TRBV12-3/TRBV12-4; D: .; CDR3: ASSQVSARSAQY
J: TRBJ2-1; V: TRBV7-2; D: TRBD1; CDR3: ASSLGQGRPNEQF
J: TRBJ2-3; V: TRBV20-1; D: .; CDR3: SARTLITDTQY
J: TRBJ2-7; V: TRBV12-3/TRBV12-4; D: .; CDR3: ASSPLWGSGTYEQY
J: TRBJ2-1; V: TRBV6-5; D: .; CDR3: ASSLAAPLSSYNEQF
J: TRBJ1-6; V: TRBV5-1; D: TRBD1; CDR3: ASSTTTGGGRNSPLH
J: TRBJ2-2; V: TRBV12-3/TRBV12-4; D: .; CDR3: ASRTLSLGELF
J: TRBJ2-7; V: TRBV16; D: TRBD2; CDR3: ASSQSEGRVVYEQY
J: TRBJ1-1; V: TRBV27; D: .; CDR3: ASNTGLWNTEAF
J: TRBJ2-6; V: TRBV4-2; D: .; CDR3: ASSQDHQQRPGANVLT
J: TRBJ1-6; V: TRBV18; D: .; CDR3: ASSPRSSYNSPLH
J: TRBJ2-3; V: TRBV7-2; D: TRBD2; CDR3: ASRGKAGGSTDTQY
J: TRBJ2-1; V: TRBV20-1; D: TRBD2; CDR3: SARDLRTSGNEQF
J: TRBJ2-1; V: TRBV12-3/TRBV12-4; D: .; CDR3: ASLAPEVYNEQF
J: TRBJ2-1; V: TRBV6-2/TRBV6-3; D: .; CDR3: ASRDSAYNEQF
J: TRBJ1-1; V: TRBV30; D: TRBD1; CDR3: AWSVRRDRGRINTEAF
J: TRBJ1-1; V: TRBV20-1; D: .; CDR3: SARGTLNTEAF
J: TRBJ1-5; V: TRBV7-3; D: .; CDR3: ASSLWTGRYSNQPQH
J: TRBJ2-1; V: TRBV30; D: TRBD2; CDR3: AWSKRRGLVDEQF
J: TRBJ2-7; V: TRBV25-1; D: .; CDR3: ASTPGKVNTFPYEQY
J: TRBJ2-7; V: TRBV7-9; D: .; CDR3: ASSPGHLSYEQY
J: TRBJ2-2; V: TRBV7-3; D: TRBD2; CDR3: ASSLGGASGGSNTGELF
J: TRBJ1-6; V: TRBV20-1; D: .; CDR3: SARDEGGGNSPLH
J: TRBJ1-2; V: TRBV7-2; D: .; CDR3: ASSPTDSYGYT
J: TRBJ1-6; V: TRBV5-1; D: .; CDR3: ASGRGENSPHH
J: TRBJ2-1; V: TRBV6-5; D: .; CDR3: ASSYLVEQF
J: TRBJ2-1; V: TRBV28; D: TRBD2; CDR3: ASRTGTSGYNEQF